The 10 T cell receptor beta chains in this list originate from one sample, sequenced in a study of cytomegalovirus exposure and HLA in healthy donors. Assay: immunoSEQ multiplex PCR; the TCRdb copy retains only in-frame clones and omits some. The data show 55,000 to 65,000 clones, around 96% seen once. Material: PBMCs. These receptor sequences come from a man aged 18 to 30 in good health and CMV-seronegative.

This chain connects TRBV27 to TRBJ2-3; D possibly corresponds to TRBD1 (5 bases). The germline V gene has CDR1 MNHEY and CDR2 SMNVEV (reference sequence). V lost 4 bases and J 0 bases, leaving 8 bases between the germline ends. There are 14 residues in the CDR3. The CDR3 sequence: CASSWGSSTDTQYF. CDR3 DNA: TGTGCCAGCAGTTGGGGCAGCAGCACAGATACGCAGTATTTT.

This clone was observed once. CDR3 sequence reads: CASYQSTDTQYF. CDR3 DNA sequence: TGTGCCAGTTATCAGAGCACAGATACGCAGTATTTT. The rearrangement links TRBV6-5 to TRBJ2-3; D unresolved. There are 12 residues in the CDR3. CDR1 is MNHEY and CDR2 is SVGAGI in the germline V gene. The V and J ends lost 9 bases and 0 bases respectively, with 7 bases between them.

The chain employs TRBV18 and TRBJ2-7, with a weak D call TRBD1 (6 bases). The CDR3 contains 15 residues. V was pared by 3 bases and J by 0 bases, with 12 bases between. Germline V gene sequence: CDR1 KGHSH, CDR2 LQKENI. The DNA of the CDR3 is TGTGCCAGCTCACCCCTTAAACAGGGCTCCTACGAGCAGTACTTC. Residues: CASSPLKQGSYEQYF.

The chain couples TRBV7-2 to TRBJ2-2, with D maybe TRBD1 (5 bases). This CDR3 comprises 14 residues. Germline V gene lookup returns CDR1 SGHTA and CDR2 FQGNSA. With 6 bases removed from V and 3 bases from J, the gap between germline ends came to 11 bases. The CDR3 reads CASRVARDTGELFF. The CDR3 nucleotides read TGTGCCAGCAGGGTAGCCAGGGACACCGGGGAGCTGTTTTTT.

The chain carries TRBV5-1 and TRBJ1-1, with TRBD1 matching 11 bases. The germline V gene encodes CDR1 SGHRS and CDR2 YFSETQ. The CDR3 is 15 residues long. After removal of 5 bases from V and 4 bases from J, the junction contained 7 bases not matched to a gene. The chain's CDR3 is CASRELGQGGTEAFF. The CDR3 DNA is TGCGCCAGCAGGGAGTTGGGACAGGGGGGCACTGAAGCTTTCTTT.

The rearrangement links TRBV5-1 to TRBJ2-7; 8 nucleotides line up with TRBD1. Per germline, CDR1 SGHRS and CDR2 YFSETQ. V was clipped by 1 base and J by 6 bases; unmatched bases: 6. This CDR3 has 14 amino acids. CDR3 sequence: CASSLSPGGGEQYF. CDR3 DNA: TGCGCCAGCAGCTTGTCGCCAGGGGGCGGCGAGCAGTACTTC.

The J gene is TRBJ2-3, the V gene TRBV27, with 7 bases identical to TRBD2. CDR1 and CDR2 from the germline V gene are MNHEY and SMNVEV (reference sequence). The CDR3 has 13 residues. Trimming removed 6 bases from V and 7 bases from J; junction bases left unmatched: 7. The CDR3 loop reads CASSKNGGYTQYF. The CDR3 DNA follows: TGTGCCAGCAGCAAGAACGGGGGGTATACGCAGTATTTT.

This rearrangement joins TRBV5-1 to TRBJ2-7, with D uncertain. V lost 3 bases and J lost 3, with 10 bases in between. The CDR3 covers 13 residues. Looked up from germline, CDR1 is SGHRS and CDR2 is YFSETQ. The CDR3 DNA reads as TGCGCCAGCAGCTGGCAGGAAAACTACGAGCAGTACTTC. Translation: CASSWQENYEQYF.

V and J are TRBV6-5 and TRBJ2-7; D is unresolved. This CDR3 spans 12 amino acids. Germline V lookup: CDR1 MNHEY, CDR2 SVGAGI. The V end lost 2 bases, the J end lost 7 bases, and 9 bases lay between the germline ends. CDR3 protein: CASSYGQPEQYF. CDR3 bases: TGTGCCAGCAGTTACGGGCAGCCTGAGCAGTACTTC.

The chain combines TRBV23-1 with TRBJ1-5, with D unclear. TRBV23-1 is an ORF; its function is uncertain. The CDR3 sequence is 15 residues long. V gave up 2 bases and J gave up 4 bases, with 12 bases separating them. The CDR3 protein is CASSQTRGINQPQHF. The CDR3 DNA reads as TGCGCCAGCAGTCAAACCCGGGGAATAAATCAGCCCCAGCATTTT.